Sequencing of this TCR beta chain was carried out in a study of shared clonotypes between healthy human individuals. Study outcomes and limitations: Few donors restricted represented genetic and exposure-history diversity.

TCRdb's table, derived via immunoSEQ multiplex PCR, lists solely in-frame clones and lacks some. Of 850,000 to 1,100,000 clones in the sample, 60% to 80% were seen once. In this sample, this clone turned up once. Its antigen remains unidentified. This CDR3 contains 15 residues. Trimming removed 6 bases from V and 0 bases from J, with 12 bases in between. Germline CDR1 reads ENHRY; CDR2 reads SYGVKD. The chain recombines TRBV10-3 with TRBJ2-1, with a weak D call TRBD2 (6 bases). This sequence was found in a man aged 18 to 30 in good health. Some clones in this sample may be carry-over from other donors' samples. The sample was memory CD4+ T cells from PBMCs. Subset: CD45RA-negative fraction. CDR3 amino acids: CAISSSASSYNEQFF. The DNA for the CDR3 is TGTGCCATCAGCTCTAGCGCGAGCTCCTACAATGAGCAGTTCTTC.